Below, 2 T cell receptor beta chains from the same sample are listed, as sequenced in a study of early T cells in non-severe SARS-CoV-2 infection. Via MiXCR, TCRdb re-called the 5' RACE reads, giving one row per CDR3 protein. This table holds 40,000 to 55,000 distinct CDR3 sequences, around 13% found once. Sequenced input: whole blood. The receptors come from an adult who was a healthcare worker with PCR-confirmed SARS-CoV-2 infection or an uninfected control (not recorded which).

This clonotype appeared many times. The chain couples TRBV10-3 to TRBJ2-3, with D unresolved. Germline values: CDR1 ENHRY, CDR2 SYGVKD. V lost 6 bases and J 2 bases, leaving 12 bases between the germline ends. This CDR3 is 14 amino acids long. DNA for the CDR3: TGTGCCATCAGCCCCAACAGAAACACAGATACGCAGTATTTT. It codes for CAISPNRNTDTQYF.

In this sample, this clonotype turned up many times. The chain joins TRBV14 to TRBJ2-3, with a possible D match to TRBD2 (5 bases). The V gene lost 4 bases and the J gene lost 3 bases, with 14 bases spanning the gap. Germline CDR1 and CDR2: SGHDN and FVKESK. The CDR3 covers 15 residues. Here the CDR3 DNA reads TGTGCCAGCAGCCCCTTACTAGAGAATACAGATACGCAGTATTTT. It translates to CASSPLLENTDTQYF.